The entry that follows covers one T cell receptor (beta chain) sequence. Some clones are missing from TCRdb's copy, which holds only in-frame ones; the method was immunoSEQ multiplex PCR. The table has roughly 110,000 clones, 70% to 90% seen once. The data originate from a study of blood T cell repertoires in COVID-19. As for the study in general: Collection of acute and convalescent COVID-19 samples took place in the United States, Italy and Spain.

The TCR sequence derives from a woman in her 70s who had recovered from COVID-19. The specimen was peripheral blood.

CDR3 in DNA: TGTGCCAGCAGCTCGTTGACCGGGACACCTTATAGCAATCAGCCCCAGCATTTT. It yields the protein CASSSLTGTPYSNQPQHF. This chain connects TRBV7-2 to TRBJ1-5; TRBD1 is a possible D gene (6 bases). Germline-derived CDR1 and CDR2 are SGHTA and FQGNSA. CDR3 length equals 18 residues. Trimming cost V 4 bases and J 0 bases, with 19 bases left between them.